This T cell receptor beta chain was sequenced for a study of T cells in Graves' hyperthyroidism and ophthalmopathy. Notes on the study in general: Blood samples included most of the expanded thyroid clonotypes exceeding 0.001.

This clonotype was picked up many times. The target antigen is unknown. TCR beta CDR3 region amplification was performed from RNA transcripts. A first-round RT-PCR of the TCR CDR3 used the HTBI primer set. TCRdb called the multiplex PCR reads again in MiXCR, with one record for every CDR3 protein. The sample contains about 360,000 distinct CDR3 sequences, about 12% of which appear only once. The germline gives CDR1 MDHEN, CDR2 SYDVKM. The ends lost 5 bases at V and 6 bases at J; junction bases unmatched: 10. The CDR3 loop spans 15 amino acids. The receptor was derived from a woman younger than 30 with Graves' hyperthyroidism. The genes are TRBV28 and TRBJ2-5, with 9 bases lining up with TRBD2. Sequences were obtained from blood. This CDR3 reads CASSDRGGAGQTQYF. CDR3 nucleotides: TGTGCCAGCAGTGACCGCGGGGGGGCCGGGCAGACCCAGTACTTC.